The clone carrying this T cell receptor beta chain was detected a few times. Antigen specificity is unknown. Trimming cost V 6 bases and J 9 bases, with 13 bases left between them. The CDR3 covers 12 residues. From germline, CDR1 is SNHLY and CDR2 FYNNEI. The sample is drawn from a study of cytomegalovirus exposure and HLA in healthy donors. Overall study: Unique TCR beta sequences numbering over 100 million came from some 200 million T cells in an earlier analysis. General study findings and limits: TCR beta chains associated with HLA were, in a later analysis, more clonally expanded than equally common others.

Primers: 60 Vbeta forward and 13 Jbeta reverse. As originally analysed: Later reanalysis found about 78 million unique TCR beta chains, around 9.9 million of them shared. The repertoire was sequenced with immunoSEQ multiplex PCR; TCRdb's copy has only in-frame clones and lacks some. Clonal size and the V and J genes are those of that table, whereas D and trimming came from the DNA. The repertoire has 110,000 to 150,000 clones, around 10% of them found once; the top ten carry 1.8%. Sampled while nominally healthy, donors likely had unrecorded immune exposures. This chain joins TRBV2 and TRBJ2-3; a possible D gene is TRBD1 (5 bases). The sample taken for sequencing was PBMCs. This clonotype was sampled from a man aged 45-65 years in good health and CMV-seronegative. CDR3 residues: CASSRVLATQYF. In DNA form, the CDR3 reads TGTGCCAGCAGCAGGGTCCTGGCGACGCAGTATTTT.